Below are 6 T cell receptor beta chains sequenced from a single sample in a study of shared clonotypes between healthy human individuals. Sequenced by immunoSEQ multiplex PCR; TCRdb stores in-frame clones only, minus some. The sample shows about 1.5 million clones, 98% of them seen only once. Material: naive CD4+ T cells sorted from blood. As for subset: CD45RA+ positively selected. The receptors here all came from a man in his thirties or forties in good health.

The chain has TRBV7-7 and TRBJ2-1; 12 bases align to TRBD2. Germline loops: CDR1 SSHAT, CDR2 FNYEAQ (reference sequence). The CDR3 has 17 residues. V lost 6 bases, J lost 6 bases, and 12 bases stayed unmatched. This CDR3 reads CASSLGLAGGLGNEQFF. Here the CDR3 DNA reads TGTGCCAGCAGTCTAGGTCTAGCGGGAGGGCTTGGCAATGAGCAGTTCTTC.

The chain joins TRBV6-5 to TRBJ2-7, with 8 bases identical to TRBD1. The CDR3 consists of 14 residues. Germline CDR1 and CDR2: MNHEY and SVGAGI. Unmatched junction bases numbered 5, after V lost 6 bases and J lost 1 base. The CDR3 bases are TGTGCCAGCAGCACAAACAGGGGGTCCTACGAGCAGTACTTC. It encodes CASSTNRGSYEQYF.

The J gene is TRBJ2-7, the V gene TRBV28; no firm D call. Germline assignment: CDR1 MDHEN and CDR2 SYDVKM. The V gene lost 5 bases and the J gene lost 2 bases, with 13 bases spanning the gap. This CDR3 region has 14 residues. The CDR3 nucleotides are TGTGCCAGCAGTCCTCATGGGTTAGCCTACGAGCAGTACTTC. Its translation is CASSPHGLAYEQYF.

The chain has TRBV15 and TRBJ2-5; D is unclear. The CDR3 runs 14 residues. In germline, CDR1 is LNHNV, CDR2 YYDKDF (reference sequence). Between the trimmed V and J ends, which lost 0 bases and 12 bases, there was a span of 17 bases. Here the CDR3 DNA reads TGTGCCACCAGCAGAGACCGAGGTGGTTACCATGAGTACTTC. Its protein product is CATSRDRGGYHEYF. The full variable domain, rest sourced from reference TRBV15 and TRBJ2-5, is DAMVIQNPRYQVTQFGKPVTLSCSQTLNHNVMYWYQQKSSQAPKLLFHYYDKDFNNEADTPDNFQSRRPNTSFCFLDIRSPGLGDTAMYLCATSRDRGGYHEYFGPGTRLLVL.

For this clone: Other DNA sequences within the sample encode an identical CDR3. This chain links TRBV28 with TRBJ2-7; D may match TRBD1 or TRBD2 (5 bases each). V dropped 4 bases and J dropped 3 bases, with 10 bases sitting between them. The CDR3 has 13 amino acids. Germline V gives CDR1 MDHEN, CDR2 SYDVKM. CDR3 loop: CASSSGTVYEQYF. CDR3 sequence (DNA): TGTGCCAGCAGTTCCGGGACCGTCTACGAGCAGTACTTC.

Only one count was recorded for this clone. This chain joins TRBV5-4 and TRBJ1-3; 9 positions agree with TRBD1. The CDR3 is 15 residues long. Germline trimming cut 5 bases from V and 3 bases from J; bases unmatched to any gene: 6. Germline lookup yields CDR1 SGHNT and CDR2 YYREEE (reference sequence). CDR3: CASSIGQGYGNTIYF. In nucleotides, the CDR3 is TGTGCCAGCAGTATCGGACAGGGGTATGGAAACACCATATATTTT.